A single sample gave rise to the 29 T cell receptor beta chains below, sequenced in a study of CD8 T cells in ankylosing spondylitis. TCRdb ran MiXCR on the 5' RACE reads and lists one entry per CDR3 protein. The sample carries under 450,000 distinct CDR3 sequences, more than 20% recorded once. Sequenced material: blood, either unsorted or a sorted T cell fraction (not recorded which). These receptors were taken from a male donor with ankylosing spondylitis or in good health (not recorded which).

The table lists this clonotype with many counts. The chain has TRBV10-3 and TRBJ2-7; TRBD2 matches 7 bases. J lost 3 bases, V lost 7 bases, and 3 bases had no gene match. Germline lookup yields CDR1 ENHRY and CDR2 SYGVKD. The length of the CDR3 is 12 residues. CDR3 in amino acids: CAIKASGYEQYF. CDR3 sequence (DNA): TGTGCCATCAAGGCTAGCGGCTACGAGCAGTACTTC.

This clonotype was picked up a small number of times. V and J are TRBV12-3 or TRBV12-4 and TRBJ2-5, with a possible D match to TRBD1 (6 bases). Trimming cost V 7 bases and J 4 bases, with 19 bases left between them. The CDR3 runs to 15 residues. The CDR3 DNA follows: TGTGCCAGCACTCCTCAGGGGATAATGGGAGAGACCCAGTACTTC. Translated, it gives CASTPQGIMGETQYF.

This clonotype showed up just a few times. The CDR3 region has the DNA TGTGCCAGCAGCCATGGACAGAGCAATGAGCAGTTCTTC. Translated, it gives CASSHGQSNEQFF. The V call is TRBV7-6, the J call TRBJ2-1; TRBD1 is a possible D gene (6 bases). The CDR3 totals 13 residues. Trimming cost V 5 bases and J 6 bases, with 11 bases left between them. CDR1 is SGHVS, CDR2 FNYEAQ, per germline.

V usage is TRBV9 and J usage is TRBJ2-5, with D perhaps TRBD1 or TRBD2 (5 bases each). Trimming took off 0 bases at V and 5 bases at J, with 11 bases between the two ends. There are 14 residues in the CDR3. Germline lookup yields CDR1 SGDLS and CDR2 YYNGEE. The CDR3 region is CASSVGGAGETQYF. CDR3 nucleotides: TGTGCCAGCAGCGTAGGGGGCGCGGGCGAGACCCAGTACTTC.

This clonotype was seen only a few times. This chain links TRBV12-3 or TRBV12-4 with TRBJ2-2; 7 bases match TRBD2. Germline trimming cut 5 bases from V and 5 bases from J; bases unmatched to any gene: 11. The CDR3 loop spans 16 amino acids. The CDR3 is CASSPTSVNPTGELFF. The CDR3, as DNA: TGTGCCAGCAGTCCCACTAGCGTCAACCCAACCGGGGAGCTGTTTTTT.

The chain combines TRBV24-1 with TRBJ2-3; D is undetermined. CDR3 length equals 14 residues. Looked up from germline, CDR1 is KGHDR and CDR2 is SFDVKD. Between the trimmed V and J ends, which lost 1 base and 0 bases, there was a span of 4 bases. CDR3 in DNA: TGTGCCACCAGTGATTTCGGTAGCACAGATACGCAGTATTTT. It yields the protein CATSDFGSTDTQYF.

The CDR3 DNA is TGTGCCAGCAGCGGCGGGGTAACCGGGGACGAGCAGTACTTC. This codes for CASSGGVTGDEQYF. This chain connects TRBV9 to TRBJ2-7, with a weak D call TRBD2 (6 bases). Per the germline V gene, CDR1 is SGDLS and CDR2 is YYNGEE. The ends were cut back, 3 bases at V and 5 bases at J, with 15 bases in the middle. The CDR3 length is 14 residues.

This chain uses TRBV12-3 or TRBV12-4 with TRBJ2-5, with TRBD2 matching over 9 bases. The V and J ends lost 6 bases and 5 bases, in that order; junction bases with no gene match: 7. This CDR3 region has 14 residues. The CDR3 region has the DNA TGTGCCAGCAGCGCGACTAGCGGCTGGGAGACCCAGTACTTC. Translating gives CASSATSGWETQYF.

The genes are TRBV29-1 and TRBJ2-2; D is unclear. The CDR3 is made up of 12 amino acids. Germline CDR1 and CDR2: SQVTM and ANQGSEA. Trimming cost V 5 bases and J 5 bases, with 9 bases left between them. The DNA for the CDR3 is TGCAGCGTTCTGTTTAGTACCGGGGAGCTGTTTTTT. Amino acids: CSVLFSTGELFF.

The rearrangement uses TRBV11-2 and TRBJ2-5; possible D gene TRBD2, 7 bases. Germline V gives CDR1 SGHAT, CDR2 FQNNGV. CDR3 length: 13 amino acids. Trimming cost V 8 bases and J 5 bases, with 15 bases left between them. The CDR3 region is CASVGGQAETQYF. DNA of the CDR3: TGTGCCAGCGTGGGGGGGCAGGCGGAGACCCAGTACTTC. The variable domain in full, completed from reference TRBV11-2 and TRBJ2-5, reads EAGVAQSPRYKIIEKRQSVAFWCNPISGHATLYWYQQILGQGPKLLIQFQNNGVVDDSQLPKDRFSAERLKGVDSTLKIQPAKLEDSAVYLCASVGGQAETQYFGPGTRLLVL.

The chain carries TRBV5-6 and TRBJ2-7, with D unresolved. This CDR3 comprises 15 residues. The V gene's germline CDR1 is SGHDT and CDR2 YYEEEE. V gave up 4 bases and J gave up 5 bases, with 19 bases separating them. The CDR3 protein is CASSRRHLNRDEQYF. The CDR3 bases are TGTGCCAGCAGCCGTCGACACCTCAATCGGGACGAGCAGTACTTC.

This clonotype was detected a few times. The V call is TRBV2, the J call TRBJ2-3; no clear D gene. Trimming shortened V by 2 bases and J by 3 bases, and 9 bases separated the two germline ends. Germline loops: CDR1 SNHLY, CDR2 FYNNEI. The CDR3 spans 14 residues. CDR3 sequence (DNA): TGTGCCAGCAGTGAATCCGACGGGACAGATACGCAGTATTTT. Encoded protein: CASSESDGTDTQYF.

This clonotype was seen only a few times. The chain joins TRBV20-1 to TRBJ2-5; 8 positions match TRBD1. The CDR3 extends over 12 amino acids. V lost 5 bases, J lost 3 bases, and 2 bases stayed unmatched. CDR1 DFQATT and CDR2 SNEGSKA come from the germline V gene (reference sequence). CDR3: CSASDREETQYF. The DNA of the CDR3 is TGCAGTGCTTCGGACAGGGAAGAGACCCAGTACTTC.

The genes are TRBV15 and TRBJ2-1; possibly TRBD1 for D (6 bases). V lost 0 bases and J lost 5, with 14 bases in between. From germline, CDR1 is LNHNV and CDR2 YYDKDF (reference sequence). The CDR3 loop spans 16 amino acids. Written as DNA, the CDR3 is TGTGCCACCAGCAGAGATGAGTGGACAGCACACAATGAGCAGTTCTTC. Its translation is CATSRDEWTAHNEQFF. The whole variable domain, filled in from reference TRBV15 and TRBJ2-1, reads DAMVIQNPRYQVTQFGKPVTLSCSQTLNHNVMYWYQQKSSQAPKLLFHYYDKDFNNEADTPDNFQSRRPNTSFCFLDIRSPGLGDTAMYLCATSRDEWTAHNEQFFGPGTRLTVL.

The gene calls are TRBV6-5 and TRBJ2-7; 11 nucleotides agree with TRBD1. In germline, CDR1 is MNHEY, CDR2 SVGAGI. This CDR3 is 15 amino acids long. V shed 4 bases and J 4 bases; nucleotides not matched to a gene: 6. CDR3 protein: CASSFGTGGVYEQYF. In DNA, the CDR3 is TGTGCCAGCAGTTTTGGGACAGGGGGGGTGTACGAGCAGTACTTC.

This clonotype was observed a handful of times. V usage is TRBV12-3 or TRBV12-4 and J usage is TRBJ2-3; D is unresolved. This CDR3 comprises 20 residues. Trimming left V 4 bases short and J 6 bases short, with 32 bases between. CDR3 in amino acids: CASSYTNIDMGYSGLDTQYF. In DNA, the CDR3 is TGTGCCAGCAGTTACACTAATATTGACATGGGGTATTCTGGGTTGGATACGCAGTATTTT.

V gene TRBV4-1 combines with J gene TRBJ2-3; 7 bases map to TRBD2. Germline lookup yields CDR1 MGHRA and CDR2 YSYEKL. With V trimmed by 0 bases and J by 4 bases, 7 bases remained unmatched. This CDR3 is 16 amino acids long. The CDR3 loop reads CASSQEWGGVADTQYF. The CDR3 DNA is TGCGCCAGCAGCCAAGAATGGGGGGGGGTAGCAGATACGCAGTATTTT.

The chain recombines TRBV20-1 with TRBJ2-2; perhaps TRBD1 as D (6 bases). This CDR3 region has 16 residues. CDR1 is DFQATT and CDR2 is SNEGSKA in the germline V gene (reference sequence). CDR3 sequence reads: CCARVVRGEGTGELFF. In DNA form, the CDR3 reads TGCTGCGCTAGAGTAGTCAGGGGCGAGGGCACCGGGGAGCTGTTTTTT.

This clonotype occurred a few times. J is TRBJ2-5 and V is TRBV12-3 or TRBV12-4; unclear D gene. This CDR3 is built from 13 residues. The V and J ends lost 5 bases and 4 bases respectively, with 11 bases between them. CDR3 sequence (DNA): TGTGCCAGCAGTCTCGGTTGGATAGAGACCCAGTACTTC. This codes for CASSLGWIETQYF.

In its sample, this clonotype was seen a few times. The V call is TRBV29-1, the J call TRBJ2-1; D perhaps matches TRBD2 (5 bases). The CDR3 consists of 13 residues. V lost 6 bases to trimming and J lost 8 bases, with 17 bases between them. Germline lookup yields CDR1 SQVTM and CDR2 ANQGSEA. The CDR3 loop is CSVGVYRTDEQFF. The CDR3 nucleotides read TGCAGCGTGGGAGTCTACCGGACTGATGAGCAGTTCTTC.

The chain uses TRBV5-1 and TRBJ2-5; TRBD1 aligns across 9 bases. CDR1 is SGHRS and CDR2 is YFSETQ in the germline V gene. V shed 7 bases and J 5 bases; nucleotides not matched to a gene: 9. The CDR3 consists of 14 residues. The CDR3 nucleotides read TGCGCCAGCGGGGGACAGGGCCGGTGGGAGACCCAGTACTTC. The encoded protein is CASGGQGRWETQYF.

The rearrangement uses TRBV29-1 and TRBJ2-7; 8 bases align to TRBD1. Germline CDR1 is SQVTM and CDR2 is ANQGSEA. Unmatched junction bases numbered 8, after V lost 6 bases and J lost 1 base. There are 14 residues in the CDR3. In DNA, the CDR3 is TGCAGCGTGTACGGGACAGGCGTATCCTACGAGCAGTACTTC. Translated: CSVYGTGVSYEQYF.

The genes are TRBV7-9 and TRBJ2-5, with D uncertain. Germline V gives CDR1 SEHNR, CDR2 FQNEAQ (reference sequence). The CDR3 length is 12 residues. Between the trimmed V and J ends, which lost 3 bases and 5 bases, there was a span of 7 bases. CDR3 loop: CASSFQEETQYF. The CDR3 region has the DNA TGTGCCAGCAGCTTTCAGGAGGAGACCCAGTACTTC.

Points on this clonotype: The junction departs from the called germline gene at one end, perhaps through a read error. This chain uses TRBV30 with TRBJ2-3; tentative D call: TRBD2 (5 bases). The V gene's germline CDR1 is GTSNPN and CDR2 SVGIG (reference sequence). CDR3 size: 15 residues. The chain's CDR3 is CAWRIDYLSKDTQYF. The CDR3 DNA is TGTGCCTGGAGAATCGACTACCTGAGCAAAGATACGCAGTATTTT. Based on the CDR3 plus reference TRBV30 and TRBJ2-3, the full variable domain is SQTIHQWPATLVQPVGSPLSLECTVEGTSNPNLYWYRQAAGRGLQLLFYSVGIGQISSEVPQNLSASRPQDRQFILSSKKLLLSDSGFYLCAWRIDYLSKDTQYFGPGTRLTVL.

The table lists this clonotype with many counts. The V and J genes are TRBV12-3 or TRBV12-4 and TRBJ2-2, with unresolved D. V was cut by 0 bases and J by 3 bases, with 2 bases left in between. The CDR3 length is 13 residues. The CDR3: CASSLADTGELFF. The CDR3 nucleotides read TGTGCCAGCAGTTTAGCGGACACCGGGGAGCTGTTTTTT.

This clonotype has a count of ten or more. This chain uses TRBV6-1 with TRBJ2-3; D is uncertain. From germline, CDR1 is MNHNS and CDR2 SASEGT. The V end lost 2 bases, the J end lost 1 base, and 10 bases lay between the germline ends. CDR3 length equals 15 residues. The CDR3 nucleotides are TGTGCCAGCAGTGAACACCAACCGGGCACAGATACGCAGTATTTT. This translates into CASSEHQPGTDTQYF.

The chain links TRBV20-1 to TRBJ2-7, with D hard to call. CDR1 and CDR2 (germline): DFQATT, SNEGSKA (reference sequence). V lost 0 bases, J lost 4 bases, and 16 bases lay in between. The CDR3 totals 15 residues. The CDR3 DNA follows: TGCAGTGCTAGAGATGCGTGGCACACTGGGTACGAGCAGTACTTC. It codes for CSARDAWHTGYEQYF.

This clonotype was counted between two and nine times. The V call is TRBV7-2, the J call TRBJ2-1; D remains unclear. The CDR3 is made up of 13 amino acids. Trimming cost V 3 bases and J 5 bases, with 8 bases left between them. Per the germline V gene, CDR1 is SGHTA and CDR2 is FQGNSA. This chain's CDR3 is CASSFASHNEQFF. The CDR3 DNA is TGTGCCAGCAGCTTCGCTAGTCACAATGAGCAGTTCTTC.

This clonotype showed up many times. The chain joins TRBV4-1 to TRBJ2-4; D unclear. Germline CDR1 MGHRA, CDR2 YSYEKL. The CDR3 has 15 amino acids. The V end was cut by 1 base, the J end by 0 bases, with 7 bases between. The CDR3 here is CASSQGPLAKNIQYF. The CDR3 DNA follows: TGCGCCAGCAGCCAAGGGCCCTTAGCCAAAAACATTCAGTACTTC.